The 9 T cell receptor beta chains presented below share a single source sample, sequenced in a study of cytomegalovirus exposure and HLA in healthy donors. Both 60 Vbeta primers and 13 Jbeta primers went into the PCR. Measured with immunoSEQ multiplex PCR; TCRdb has only the in-frame clones, and not every one. The profile shows more than 200,000 clones, approximately 83% of them singletons. The sample was PBMCs. The receptors shown here come from a girl aged 10 to 17 in good health and CMV-seronegative.

The chain employs TRBV13 and TRBJ2-3; a weak D match, TRBD2 (6 bases). Trimming cost V 5 bases and J 0 bases, with 9 bases left between them. This CDR3 is 14 amino acids long. Germline loops: CDR1 PRHDT, CDR2 FYEKMQ (reference sequence). The CDR3 loop reads CASSPSVSTDTQYF. The CDR3 DNA is TGTGCCAGCAGCCCTAGCGTTAGCACAGATACGCAGTATTTT.

This chain joins TRBV2 and TRBJ1-1; D not certain. The CDR3 is made up of 14 amino acids. In germline, CDR1 is SNHLY, CDR2 FYNNEI. V was pared by 1 base and J by 3 bases, with 9 bases between. CDR3 in amino acids: CASSEDSAYTEAFF. Written as DNA, the CDR3 is TGTGCCAGCAGTGAAGACAGTGCTTACACTGAAGCTTTCTTT.

V and J are TRBV19 and TRBJ2-7, with TRBD2 matching 16 bases. Germline V gives CDR1 LNHDA, CDR2 SQIVND (reference sequence). The CDR3 spans 17 residues. Unmatched junction bases numbered 9, after V lost 5 bases and J lost 5 bases. In DNA, the CDR3 is TGTGCCAGTAGTGCCCCCGGGACTAGCGGGAGGGGGAACGAGCAGTACTTC. The encoded protein is CASSAPGTSGRGNEQYF.

The chain links TRBV6-1 to TRBJ1-3; 9 positions match TRBD1. Trimming took 4 bases from V and 4 from J; bases not matched to a gene: 8. The CDR3 loop spans 16 amino acids. The germline gives CDR1 MNHNS, CDR2 SASEGT. The CDR3 loop is CASSVGQGVRGNTIYF. Written as DNA, the CDR3 is TGTGCCAGCAGTGTGGGACAGGGAGTAAGAGGAAACACCATATATTTT.

The chain carries TRBV4-1 and TRBJ1-2, with 7 bases that match TRBD1. Germline lookup yields CDR1 MGHRA and CDR2 YSYEKL. J lost 2 bases, V lost 4 bases, and 19 bases had no gene match. The CDR3 has 19 residues. CDR3 in amino acids: CASSPLGKGGQMGNYGYTF. CDR3 coding DNA: TGCGCCAGCAGCCCGCTTGGGAAAGGGGGCCAAATGGGGAACTATGGCTACACCTTC.

Only a few counts were recorded for this clone. This rearrangement joins TRBV27 to TRBJ1-1; unclear D gene. V gave up 3 bases and J gave up 4 bases, with 9 bases separating them. Germline V lookup: CDR1 MNHEY, CDR2 SMNVEV (reference sequence). The CDR3 runs 13 residues. The CDR3 DNA sequence: TGTGCCAGCAGTTTTCTGGCAGGCACTGAAGCTTTCTTT. The encoded protein is CASSFLAGTEAFF.

V gene TRBV30 combines with J gene TRBJ1-2, with D tentatively TRBD1 (6 bases). The V and J ends lost 0 bases and 6 bases respectively, with 17 bases between them. Germline V gene data show CDR1 as GTSNPN and CDR2 as SVGIG (reference sequence). The CDR3 totals 15 residues. The CDR3 is CAWSVSFAGVDGYTF. The CDR3 coding sequence is TGTGCCTGGAGTGTTTCCTTCGCAGGGGTTGATGGCTACACCTTC.

This sequence joins TRBV7-2 and TRBJ1-4, with D tentatively TRBD1 (5 bases). Between the trimmed V and J ends, which lost 7 bases and 4 bases, there was a span of 13 bases. The germline V gene encodes CDR1 SGHTA and CDR2 FQGNSA. The CDR3 sequence is 14 residues long. In DNA form, the CDR3 reads TGTGCCAGCACCCGGGGACTCCTTAATGAAAAACTGTTTTTT. Amino acid sequence: CASTRGLLNEKLFF.

The CDR3 spells CASSSWLASGDIEQYF. The CDR3 nucleotides read TGTGCCAGCAGTTCCTGGTTGGCTAGCGGGGATATCGAGCAGTACTTC. The chain carries TRBV28 and TRBJ2-7; TRBD2 matches at 9 bases. Trimming cost V 4 bases and J 6 bases; bases outside gene matches: 13. Germline CDR1 reads MDHEN; CDR2 reads SYDVKM. The CDR3 sequence is 16 residues long.